This entry concerns a single TCR beta chain. The protocol was immunoSEQ multiplex PCR, while the TCRdb copy is restricted to in-frame clones and leaves out a portion. This sample has fewer than 400,000 clones; 74% occur once, and the top ten carry about a tenth. The data were taken from a study of shared clonotypes between healthy human individuals. CD4+ cells underwent separation, giving CD45RA+ naive and CD45RA-negative memory subsets. Germline V gene data show CDR1 as KGHSH and CDR2 as LQKENI. V gave up 3 bases and J gave up 4 bases; unmatched junction bases: 4. The CDR3 extends over 14 amino acids.

Sequencing was done on a sample of memory CD4+ T cells sorted from blood. Subset given: CD45RA-negative fraction. The clonotype was recovered from a man aged 25-45 years in good health. J is TRBJ1-2 and V is TRBV18; 8 nucleotides agree with TRBD1. The CDR3 nucleotides are TGTGCCAGCTCACCGGGACAGGCAATCTATGGCTACACCTTC. Translating gives CASSPGQAIYGYTF.